The clone carrying this T cell receptor beta chain showed up just a few times. Its antigen remains unknown. V lost 3 bases and J lost 2, with 7 bases in between. This CDR3 spans 13 amino acids. The V gene's germline CDR1 is PRHDT and CDR2 FYEKMQ (reference sequence). This record comes from a study of shared clonotypes between healthy human individuals. The study, taken as a whole, reports: Expectations were that clonotype sharing among donors would be affected by sequencing depth.

Study processing details: Junction-only immunoSEQ sequences carried no quality scores, so filtering differed. Libraries were prepared by immunoSEQ multiplex PCR; TCRdb keeps only in-frame clonotypes and omits some of them. That table gives V, J and clone size, and the DNA gave D and trimming. The sample includes roughly 500,000 clones, about four fifths seen only once; the top ten take approximately 12%. The source is a woman aged 40 to 50 in good health. Some clones in this sample may be carry-over from other donors' samples. The rearrangement joins TRBV13 to TRBJ1-1, with a weak D call TRBD1 (6 bases). Specimen: PBMCs. The CDR3 protein is CASSLDSNTEAFF. Written as DNA, the CDR3 is TGTGCCAGCAGCTTGGACAGTAACACTGAAGCTTTCTTT.